This T cell receptor (beta chain) was recovered during a study of blood T cell repertoires in COVID-19. The CDR3 runs 15 residues. Trimming pared 6 bases from V and 0 bases from J, leaving 15 bases between. Germline CDR1 MRHNA, CDR2 SNTAGT. TCRdb's copy holds only in-frame clones and misses some; the assay was immunoSEQ multiplex PCR. The sample has more than 150,000 clones; around 82% are singletons. V usage is TRBV6-4 and J usage is TRBJ2-7, with D possibly TRBD2 on 6 matching bases. This TCR derives from a man in his late teens or twenties with active or convalescent COVID-19. Sequenced material: peripheral blood. The CDR3 DNA reads as TGTGCCAGCAGAGCCGGGACTGTGAGCTCCTACGAGCAGTACTTC. As protein: CASRAGTVSSYEQYF.